These 3 T cell receptor beta chains originate from one sample sequenced in a study of cytomegalovirus exposure and HLA in healthy donors. Vbeta (60) and Jbeta (13) primers were used in the PCR. Libraries were prepared by immunoSEQ multiplex PCR; TCRdb keeps only in-frame clonotypes and omits some of them. In the table there are 150,000 to 200,000 clones, 75% to 85% of which are singletons. The source material was PBMCs. These receptors were obtained from a boy between 10 and 17 years old in good health and CMV-seronegative.

The J gene is TRBJ2-3, the V gene TRBV4-2; D remains ambiguous. V lost 1 base to trimming and J lost 0 bases, with 8 bases between them. Germline CDR1 reads LGHNA; CDR2 reads YNFKEQ. This CDR3 is built from 15 residues. CDR3 in amino acids: CASSQGYFSTDTQYF. The DNA for the CDR3 is TGTGCCAGCAGCCAAGGGTACTTTAGCACAGATACGCAGTATTTT.

The CDR3 coding sequence is TGTGCCAGCAGGGTGTCCTATCCCCTCCACTTT. It yields the protein CASRVSYPLHF. This chain links TRBV6-5 with TRBJ1-6; D gene ambiguous. V gave up 6 bases and J gave up 13 bases, with 10 bases separating them. Per the germline V gene, CDR1 is MNHEY and CDR2 is SVGAGI. The CDR3 is 11 amino acids.

This clone was seen more than once but under ten times. This rearrangement joins TRBV9 to TRBJ2-2, with a tentative D call TRBD2 (6 bases). The germline V and J ends were trimmed by 4 bases and 1 base, with 17 bases remaining between them. The germline gives CDR1 SGDLS, CDR2 YYNGEE. The length of the CDR3 is 17 residues. CDR3: CASSPFRVAENTGELFF. The CDR3 nucleotides read TGTGCCAGCAGCCCGTTTCGGGTAGCGGAGAACACCGGGGAGCTGTTTTTT.